This TCR beta chain came from a study of T cells in Graves' hyperthyroidism and ophthalmopathy. TCR beta CDR3 region amplification was performed from RNA transcripts. The primer set for the first-round RT-PCR of the TCR CDR3 was HTBI. TCRdb passed the multiplex PCR reads through MiXCR, listing each CDR3 protein once. The table lists hundreds of thousands of distinct CDR3 sequences, 20% of them singletons, with 47% in the top ten. The CDR3 is 13 residues long. Trimming took off 5 bases at V and 11 bases at J, with 16 bases between the two ends. Germline CDR1 reads LNHDA; CDR2 reads SQIVND (reference sequence). Lactation, pregnancy, other autoimmune disease or uncontrolled infection excluded patients. Clinical symptoms, serum thyroxine, TRAb, thyroid ultrasound and orbital computed tomography informed diagnoses.

The sample taken for sequencing was blood. The J gene is TRBJ1-5, the V gene TRBV19, with D possibly matching TRBD1 (6 bases). The clonotype was recovered from a man in his forties with Graves' ophthalmopathy. For the CDR3, the DNA is TGTGCCAGTAGTTCCGGGGGCCCCGTAACCCAGCATTTT. Amino acid sequence: CASSSGGPVTQHF.